Listed below are T cell receptor beta chains from one sample, sequenced in a study of somatic mutations in cytotoxic T cells in rheumatoid arthritis. Only in-frame clones appear in the TCRdb table, and some are missing; sequencing was by immunoSEQ multiplex PCR. The repertoire holds 23,000 or so clones, with about four fifths as singletons. Sample: CD8+ T cells sorted from blood. The origin of the receptors is an adult with rheumatoid arthritis. Both conserved end residues are part of each CDR3. The D gene is left open where the match is weak. Size values are once, few and many counts, or a class for expanded clones, and some rows have none.

d_call j_call clone_size v_call cdr3_aa cdr3_nt
. TRBJ1-2 . TRBV27 CASSFGQDYGYTF TGTGCCAGCAGTTTTGGGCAGGACTATGGCTACACCTTC
. TRBJ1-1 . TRBV4-1 CASSQVFAVGVGNTEAFF TGCGCCAGCAGCCAAGTGTTTGCGGTGGGGGTCGGGAACACTGAAGCTTTCTTT
. TRBJ1-1 . TRBV15 CATSRTQSNEAFF TGTGCCACCAGCAGGACACAGAGCAATGAAGCTTTCTTT
. TRBJ2-3 . TRBV11-1 CASSWAGQGADTQYF TGTGCCAGCAGCTGGGCCGGCCAGGGTGCAGATACGCAGTATTTT
. TRBJ1-5 . TRBV19 CASSIRDPWDHQPQHF TGTGCCAGTAGTATAAGAGATCCTTGGGATCATCAGCCCCAGCATTTT
TRBD2 TRBJ2-7 . TRBV18 CASSASGGAYEQYF TGTGCCAGCTCAGCTAGCGGGGGGGCTTACGAGCAGTACTTC
TRBD1 TRBJ2-5 . TRBV6-1 CASKGLGTGQETQYF TGTGCCAGCAAAGGACTAGGGACAGGGCAAGAGACCCAGTACTTC
TRBD2 TRBJ2-3 few TRBV28 CASRYSGAFTDTQYF TGTGCCAGCAGGTATAGCGGGGCATTCACAGATACGCAGTATTTT
. TRBJ1-1 . TRBV6-5 CASSYFPLSTEAFF TGTGCCAGCAGTTACTTTCCGCTGAGCACTGAAGCTTTCTTT
TRBD2 TRBJ2-5 . TRBV7-6 CASSLTSPETQYF TGTGCCAGCAGCTTGACTAGCCCGGAGACCCAGTACTTC
. TRBJ1-4 . TRBV29-1 CSAPTDSTNEKLFF TGCAGCGCCCCGACAGACTCAACTAATGAAAAACTGTTTTTT
TRBD1 TRBJ2-1 . TRBV6-6 CASSNLTGGLYNEQFF TGTGCCAGCAGTAACCTAACAGGGGGTCTCTACAATGAGCAGTTCTTC
TRBD2 TRBJ2-3 . TRBV5-1 CASSWTSGETDTQYF TGCGCCAGCAGCTGGACTAGCGGAGAAACAGATACGCAGTATTTT
. TRBJ1-1 . TRBV23-1 CASIKRAKGTEAFF TGCGCCAGCATCAAACGGGCGAAGGGCACTGAAGCTTTCTTT
. TRBJ1-5 . TRBV10-2 CASSEHKGNQPQHF TGCGCCAGCAGTGAGCACAAGGGCAATCAGCCCCAGCATTTT
. TRBJ1-6 . TRBV11-1 CASSLGGDTVSPLHF TGTGCCAGCAGCTTAGGAGGAGACACCGTATCACCCCTCCACTTT
. TRBJ2-1 . TRBV7-6 CASSRAGPGDYNEQFF TGTGCCAGCAGCCGGGCGGGGCCGGGAGACTACAATGAGCAGTTCTTC
. TRBJ1-1 few TRBV5-5 CASSRTAWNTEAFF TGTGCCAGCAGCAGGACAGCGTGGAACACTGAAGCTTTCTTT
. TRBJ2-3 . TRBV5-1 CASSLEKGSDTQYF TGCGCCAGCAGCTTAGAGAAGGGGTCAGATACGCAGTATTTT
. TRBJ1-5 . TRBV7-2 CASSLAGSSNQPQHF TGTGCCAGCAGCTTAGCAGGGAGTAGCAATCAGCCCCAGCATTTT
. TRBJ1-2 once TRBV7-2 CASSLAPANYGYTF TGTGCCAGCAGCTTAGCGCCAGCTAACTATGGCTACACCTTC
TRBD2 TRBJ2-1 once TRBV27 CASSRRTSGGAENEQFF TGTGCCAGCAGTCGCAGAACTAGCGGGGGGGCAGAAAATGAGCAGTTCTTC
. TRBJ2-7 few TRBV5-6 CASSLWRAMEQYF TGTGCCAGCAGCTTGTGGAGGGCTATGGAGCAGTACTTC
TRBD2 TRBJ2-5 . TRBV28 CASSPFGGEETQYF TGTGCCAGCAGCCCCTTCGGGGGGGAAGAGACCCAGTACTTC
. TRBJ1-1 few TRBV27 CASSLGWEAFF TGTGCCAGCAGTCTGGGGTGGGAAGCTTTCTTT